This TCR beta chain was recovered during a study of blood T cell repertoires in COVID-19. The wider study: Acute-phase and convalescent COVID-19 samples originated in the United States, Italy and Spain. From T cells, B-cell-depleted T cells, or PBMCs came the material, which was cDNA or gDNA.

The germline V gene has CDR1 SEHNR and CDR2 FQNEAQ (reference sequence). The V and J ends lost 7 bases and 7 bases respectively, with 16 bases between them. The CDR3 has 14 amino acids. Authors' processing steps: Scientists estimated how many nucleated cells there were by amplifying reference gene primers. Data came from immunoSEQ multiplex PCR; TCRdb stores just in-frame clones and leaves some out. The V and J calls and clone size are taken from that table; D and trimming were inferred from the DNA. The repertoire holds 250,000 or so clones, with 87% as singletons. The sequencing sample was made of peripheral blood. The receptor comes from a man between 18 and 29 years old with active or convalescent COVID-19. The chain recombines TRBV7-9 with TRBJ1-4, with D possibly TRBD1 on 6 matching bases. CDR3 residues: CASTHQGNGEKLFF. The DNA of the CDR3 is TGTGCCAGCACCCATCAGGGGAATGGTGAAAAACTGTTTTTT.